The following is a T cell receptor (beta chain) sequence with its context. This CDR3 is also generated by other DNA sequences in the sample. The sample is drawn from a study of blood T cell repertoires in COVID-19. In the authors' workflow: From reference gene primer amplification, estimates of nucleated cell counts were derived. The method was immunoSEQ multiplex PCR; TCRdb's version includes in-frame clones alone and lacks a portion of them. V, J and clone size derive from that table, while D and trimming were established from the DNA sequence. The sample gives fewer than 500,000 clones, 86% of which show up once; approximately 1.4% is in the top ten. The CDR3 is 12 amino acids. J gave up 9 bases and V 3 bases, and 2 bases lay outside the gene matches.

The source is a woman younger than 45 with active or convalescent COVID-19. The V gene is TRBV12-3 or TRBV12-4, the J gene TRBJ1-1; 9 positions match TRBD1. Sample: peripheral blood. CDR3 loop: CASSFGTGKAFF. CDR3 coding DNA: TGTGCCAGCAGTTTTGGGACAGGGAAAGCTTTCTTT.